This record covers a single TCR beta chain. Its target is not known. The Oncomine TCR Beta short-read assay was what sequenced the DNA obtained from cultured CD4+ T cells. TCRdb processed the PCR reads anew with MiXCR; each CDR3 protein has one entry. The repertoire holds more than 10,000 distinct CDR3 sequences, with around 20% as singletons. The treatment: roughly ten-day PBMC culture with coronavirus spike peptide pools or control peptides (ViraFEST assay). This record comes from a study of vaccination and CD4 T cells after COVID-19. The study, taken as a whole, reports: Analysis of convalescent patients found that 304 of 307 vaccine-specific clones were spike mono-reactive. Convalescent patients showed a median 86.3% of reactive clones that were seen only post-vaccination.

This CDR3 has 12 residues. V dropped 1 base and J dropped 3 bases, with 3 bases sitting between them. The V gene's germline CDR1 is MNHEY and CDR2 SVGEGT. The origin of this receptor is a human donor who had recovered from COVID-19. The chain couples TRBV6-2 or TRBV6-3 to TRBJ2-5, with no clear D. Specimen: CD4+ T cells from blood, cultured in vitro, collected after SARS-CoV-2 vaccination. CDR3 sequence: CASSYLEETQYF. In DNA form, the CDR3 reads TGTGCCAGCAGTTACTTGGAAGAGACCCAGTACTTC.